A single sample gave rise to the 7 T cell receptor beta chains below, sequenced in a study of beta chain features in type 1 diabetes. The entirety of the isolated RNA underwent reverse transcription, so expressed TCRB transcripts were sequenced. The protocol was immunoSEQ multiplex PCR, while the TCRdb copy is restricted to in-frame clones and leaves out a portion. The repertoire holds 500,000 to 700,000 clones, with roughly a sixth as singletons. Sequencing input: naive CD4+ T cells from blood. These receptors came from a man aged 18-30 years in good health.

This clone was detected only once. This chain links TRBV15 with TRBJ1-6; TRBD1 matches at 8 bases. After removal of 5 bases from V and 9 bases from J, the junction contained 9 bases not matched to a gene. The CDR3 runs 15 residues. The germline gives CDR1 LNHNV, CDR2 YYDKDF (reference sequence). CDR3 sequence: CATSVRRDRTSPLHF. DNA of the CDR3: TGTGCCACCAGCGTTCGCCGGGACAGGACTTCACCCCTCCACTTT.

The CDR3 protein is CASSPAQANSPLHF. The CDR3, as DNA: TGCGCCAGCAGTCCCGCTCAAGCAAATTCACCCCTCCACTTT. The V call is TRBV5-1, the J call TRBJ1-6; D not certain. V dropped 5 bases and J dropped 7 bases, with 13 bases sitting between them. The CDR3 sequence is 14 residues long. Germline V gene lookup returns CDR1 SGHRS and CDR2 YFSETQ.

This chain connects TRBV10-3 to TRBJ2-7; D is perhaps TRBD2 (5 bases). Trimming left V 5 bases short and J 0 bases short, with 14 bases between. The CDR3 has 15 amino acids. CDR1 is ENHRY, CDR2 SYGVKD, per germline. The CDR3 bases are TGTGCCATCAGTCTAGGACTCGCGAGCTCCTACGAGCAGTACTTC. Amino acid sequence: CAISLGLASSYEQYF.

The genes are TRBV28 and TRBJ2-3, with D perhaps TRBD1 or TRBD2 (5 bases each). This CDR3 is 14 amino acids long. Germline-derived CDR1 and CDR2 are MDHEN and SYDVKM. With 6 bases removed from V and 4 bases from J, the gap between germline ends came to 14 bases. CDR3: CASRSRWDPDTQYF. DNA for the CDR3: TGTGCCAGCAGATCCCGGTGGGACCCAGATACGCAGTATTTT.

This clone was recorded a few times. This chain uses TRBV12-5 with TRBJ1-5; TRBD1 might be the D (6 bases). CDR1 and CDR2 from the germline V gene are LGHNT and FRNRAP. V was cut by 7 bases and J by 6 bases, with 19 bases left in between. The CDR3 is 15 amino acids. In nucleotides, the CDR3 is TGTGCTAGTGCCCCTGGAGGGGGGAGGGGTCAGCCCCAGCATTTT. This gives the protein CASAPGGGRGQPQHF.

This clone has just a few counts. The rearrangement joins TRBV7-2 to TRBJ1-2; TRBD1 aligns across 7 bases. There are 15 residues in the CDR3. J gave up 2 bases and V 5 bases, and 8 bases lay outside the gene matches. Germline CDR1 reads SGHTA; CDR2 reads FQGNSA. The CDR3 sequence is CASSIYRGANYGYTF. CDR3 bases: TGTGCCAGCAGCATCTACAGGGGCGCCAACTATGGCTACACCTTC.

In its sample, this clone was seen a few times. In nucleotides, the CDR3 is TGTGCCATCAGTGAGTCTAGGGCCACCGGGGAGCTGTTTTTT. Its protein is CAISESRATGELFF. The chain is built from TRBV10-3 and TRBJ2-2; D ambiguous. CDR3 length: 14 residues. V was shortened by 0 bases and J by 4 bases, with 6 bases between the two germline ends. Germline values: CDR1 ENHRY, CDR2 SYGVKD.